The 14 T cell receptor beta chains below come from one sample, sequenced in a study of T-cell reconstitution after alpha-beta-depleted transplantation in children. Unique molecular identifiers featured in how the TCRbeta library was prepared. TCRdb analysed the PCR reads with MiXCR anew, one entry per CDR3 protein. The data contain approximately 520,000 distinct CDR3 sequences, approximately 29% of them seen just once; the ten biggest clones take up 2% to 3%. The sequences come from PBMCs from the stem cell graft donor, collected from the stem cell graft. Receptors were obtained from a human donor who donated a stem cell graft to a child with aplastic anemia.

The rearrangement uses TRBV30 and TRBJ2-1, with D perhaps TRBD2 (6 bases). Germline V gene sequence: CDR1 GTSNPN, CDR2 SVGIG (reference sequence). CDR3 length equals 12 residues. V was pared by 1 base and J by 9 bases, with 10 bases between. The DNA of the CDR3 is TGTGCCTGGAGTGACCGACTAGGTGAGCAGTTCTTC. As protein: CAWSDRLGEQFF.

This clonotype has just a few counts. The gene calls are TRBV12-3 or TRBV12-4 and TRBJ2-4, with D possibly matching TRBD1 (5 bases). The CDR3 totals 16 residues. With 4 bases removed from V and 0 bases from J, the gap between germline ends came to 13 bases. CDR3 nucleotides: TGTGCCAGCAGTTGGGTCAAGGGGATAGCCAAAAACATTCAGTACTTC. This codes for CASSWVKGIAKNIQYF.

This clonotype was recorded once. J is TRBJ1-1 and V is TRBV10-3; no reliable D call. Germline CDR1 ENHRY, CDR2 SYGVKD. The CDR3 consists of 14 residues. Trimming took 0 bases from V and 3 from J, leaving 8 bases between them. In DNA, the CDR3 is TGTGCCATCAGTGAGTCTTACAGAGACACTGAAGCTTTCTTT. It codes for CAISESYRDTEAFF.

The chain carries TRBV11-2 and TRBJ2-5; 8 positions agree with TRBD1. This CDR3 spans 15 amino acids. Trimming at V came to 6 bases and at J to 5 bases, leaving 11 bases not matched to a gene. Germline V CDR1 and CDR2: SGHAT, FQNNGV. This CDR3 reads CASRRRQGSGETQYF. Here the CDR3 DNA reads TGTGCCAGCAGACGCAGACAGGGGTCGGGGGAGACCCAGTACTTC.

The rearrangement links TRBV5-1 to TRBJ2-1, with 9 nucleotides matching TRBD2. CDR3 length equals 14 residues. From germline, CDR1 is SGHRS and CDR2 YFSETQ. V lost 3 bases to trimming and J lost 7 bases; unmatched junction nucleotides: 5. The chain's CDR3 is CASSWGGRENEQFF. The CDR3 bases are TGCGCCAGCAGCTGGGGCGGGAGGGAGAATGAGCAGTTCTTC.

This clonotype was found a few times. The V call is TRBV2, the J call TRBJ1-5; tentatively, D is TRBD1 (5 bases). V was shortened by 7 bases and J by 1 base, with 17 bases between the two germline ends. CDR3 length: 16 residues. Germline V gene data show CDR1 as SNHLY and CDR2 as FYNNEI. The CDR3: CASKETGGMSNQPQHF. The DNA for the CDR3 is TGTGCCAGCAAAGAAACAGGCGGTATGAGCAATCAGCCCCAGCATTTT. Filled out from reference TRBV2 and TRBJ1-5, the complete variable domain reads EPEVTQTPSHQVTQMGQEVILRCVPISNHLYFYWYRQILGQKVEFLVSFYNNEISEKSEIFDDQFSVERPDGSNFTLKIRSTKLEDSAMYFCASKETGGMSNQPQHFGDGTRLSIL.

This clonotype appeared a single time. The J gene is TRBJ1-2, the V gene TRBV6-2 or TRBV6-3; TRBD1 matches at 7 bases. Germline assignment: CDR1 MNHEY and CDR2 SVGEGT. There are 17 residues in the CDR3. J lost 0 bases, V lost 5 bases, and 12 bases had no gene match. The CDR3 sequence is CASSLRDRARTNYGYTF. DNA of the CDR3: TGTGCCAGCAGTCTCCGGGACAGAGCCAGAACTAACTATGGCTACACCTTC.

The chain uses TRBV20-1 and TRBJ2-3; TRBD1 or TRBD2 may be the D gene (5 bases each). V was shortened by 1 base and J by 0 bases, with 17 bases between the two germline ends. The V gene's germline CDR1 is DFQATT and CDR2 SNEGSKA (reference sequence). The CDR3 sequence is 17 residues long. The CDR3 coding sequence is TGCAGTGCTAGAGCTATACCGGGGAAGGGGAGCACAGATACGCAGTATTTT. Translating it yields CSARAIPGKGSTDTQYF.

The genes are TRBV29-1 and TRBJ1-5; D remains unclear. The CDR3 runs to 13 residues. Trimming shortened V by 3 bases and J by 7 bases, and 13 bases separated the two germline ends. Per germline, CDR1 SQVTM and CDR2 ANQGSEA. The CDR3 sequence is CSVEWTKGQPQHF. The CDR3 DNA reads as TGCAGCGTTGAGTGGACCAAGGGCCAGCCCCAGCATTTT. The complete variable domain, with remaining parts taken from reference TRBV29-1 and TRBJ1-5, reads SAVISQKPSRDICQRGTSLTIQCQVDSQVTMMFWYRQQPGQSLTLIATANQGSEATYESGFVIDKFPISRPNLTFSTLTVSNMSPEDSSIYLCSVEWTKGQPQHFGDGTRLSIL.

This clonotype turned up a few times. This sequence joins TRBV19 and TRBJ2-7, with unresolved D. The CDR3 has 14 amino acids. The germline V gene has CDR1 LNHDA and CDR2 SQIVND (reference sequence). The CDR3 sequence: CARSTVLPGTEQYV. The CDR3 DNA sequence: TGTGCCAGAAGTACGGTCCTGCCGGGTACCGAGCAGTACGTC.

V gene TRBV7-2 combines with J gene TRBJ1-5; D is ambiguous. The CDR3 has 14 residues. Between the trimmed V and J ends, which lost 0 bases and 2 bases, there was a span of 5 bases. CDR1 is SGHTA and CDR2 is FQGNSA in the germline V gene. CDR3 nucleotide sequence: TGTGCCAGCAGCTTAGCTAGGGGCAATCAGCCCCAGCATTTT. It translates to CASSLARGNQPQHF.

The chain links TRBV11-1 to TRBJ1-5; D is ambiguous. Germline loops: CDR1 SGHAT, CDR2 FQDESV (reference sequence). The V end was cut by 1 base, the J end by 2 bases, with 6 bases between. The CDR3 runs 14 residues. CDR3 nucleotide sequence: TGTGCCAGCAGCTTAGACGCCGGCAATCAGCCCCAGCATTTT. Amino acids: CASSLDAGNQPQHF.

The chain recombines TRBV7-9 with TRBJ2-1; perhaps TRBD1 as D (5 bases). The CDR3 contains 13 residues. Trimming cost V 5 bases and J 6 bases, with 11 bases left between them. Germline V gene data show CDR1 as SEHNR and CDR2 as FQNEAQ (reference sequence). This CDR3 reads CASSVDSFNEQFF. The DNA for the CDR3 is TGTGCCAGCAGCGTAGACAGCTTCAATGAGCAGTTCTTC.

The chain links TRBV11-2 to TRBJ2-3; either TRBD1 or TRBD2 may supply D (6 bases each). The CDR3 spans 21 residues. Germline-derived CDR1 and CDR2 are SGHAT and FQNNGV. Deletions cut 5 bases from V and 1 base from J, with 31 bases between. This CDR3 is CASSLRSTRGGHPYGTDTQYF. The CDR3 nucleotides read TGTGCCAGCAGCCTACGAAGTACCCGAGGGGGGCACCCCTATGGCACAGATACGCAGTATTTT. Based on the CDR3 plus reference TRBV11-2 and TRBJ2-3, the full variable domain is EAGVAQSPRYKIIEKRQSVAFWCNPISGHATLYWYQQILGQGPKLLIQFQNNGVVDDSQLPKDRFSAERLKGVDSTLKIQPAKLEDSAVYLCASSLRSTRGGHPYGTDTQYFGPGTRLTVL.